This is a list of T cell receptor beta chains from one sample in a study of blood T cells in healthy people across ages. TCRdb called the 5' RACE reads again in MiXCR, with one record for every CDR3 protein. This table holds fewer than 900,000 distinct CDR3 sequences, roughly 50% found once. The sequencing input was blood. The receptors here all came from a woman aged 55 to 70 in good health. Both conserved end residues are trimmed from each CDR3. Each record gives: CDR3 protein, J gene, V gene.

CDR3 protein: SAGGAVSYEQY
J gene: TRBJ2-7
V gene: TRBV20-1

CDR3 protein: ANASEQY
J gene: TRBJ2-7
V gene: TRBV2

CDR3 protein: ASTTGPYEQY
J gene: -
V gene: TRBV2

CDR3 protein: ASSQTAFNTEAF
J gene: TRBJ1-1
V gene: TRBV6-2/TRBV6-3

CDR3 protein: ASRDTGSEAF
J gene: TRBJ1-1
V gene: TRBV27

CDR3 protein: SVPPQGVGEQY
J gene: TRBJ2-7
V gene: TRBV20-1

CDR3 protein: ASSQPGQGSGRGTDTQY
J gene: TRBJ2-3
V gene: TRBV23-1

CDR3 protein: ASSLRRDEQF
J gene: TRBJ2-1
V gene: TRBV18

CDR3 protein: ASRRQGADTQY
J gene: TRBJ2-3
V gene: TRBV5-6

CDR3 protein: ASSPKPQGAGEKLF
J gene: TRBJ1-4
V gene: TRBV11-2

CDR3 protein: SATEGAEEKLF
J gene: TRBJ1-4
V gene: TRBV20-1

CDR3 protein: ASSIDRGLDEQY
J gene: TRBJ2-7
V gene: TRBV28

CDR3 protein: ASSFLAGDEQF
J gene: TRBJ2-1
V gene: TRBV3-1

CDR3 protein: ASSDSGLAGANEQF
J gene: TRBJ2-1
V gene: TRBV25-1

CDR3 protein: ASSPLPGESYGYT
J gene: TRBJ1-2
V gene: TRBV25-1

CDR3 protein: ASSPSPSGIETQY
J gene: -
V gene: TRBV12-3/TRBV12-4

CDR3 protein: ASSLEETSNIQY
J gene: TRBJ2-4
V gene: TRBV7-2

CDR3 protein: ASSQARANYGYT
J gene: TRBJ1-2
V gene: TRBV4-3

CDR3 protein: ATSSGLAGSGQY
J gene: TRBJ2-7
V gene: TRBV24-1

CDR3 protein: SALAGGGETQY
J gene: TRBJ2-5
V gene: TRBV20-1

CDR3 protein: ASSYSSRRSSYEQY
J gene: TRBJ2-7
V gene: TRBV6-6

CDR3 protein: ATYRERVNTEAF
J gene: TRBJ1-1
V gene: TRBV5-4

CDR3 protein: ASSFQDRTEAF
J gene: TRBJ1-1
V gene: TRBV7-3

CDR3 protein: ASIRILAGVWNEQF
J gene: TRBJ2-1
V gene: TRBV4-3

CDR3 protein: ASSDTNYGYT
J gene: TRBJ1-2
V gene: TRBV5-6

CDR3 protein: ASSGLAENNEQF
J gene: TRBJ2-1
V gene: TRBV5-6

CDR3 protein: ATSRDGDFTGELF
J gene: TRBJ2-2
V gene: TRBV15

CDR3 protein: SVSGLLQETQY
J gene: TRBJ2-5
V gene: TRBV29-1

CDR3 protein: ASSFDTEQY
J gene: TRBJ2-7
V gene: TRBV5-1

CDR3 protein: ASSSGARNNEQY
J gene: TRBJ2-5
V gene: TRBV13

CDR3 protein: ASSPRLAWVRRF
J gene: TRBJ2-1
V gene: TRBV14

CDR3 protein: SAPPTQGLEAF
J gene: TRBJ1-1
V gene: TRBV20-1

CDR3 protein: ASSDSIGTRRKAF
J gene: TRBJ1-1
V gene: TRBV6-4

CDR3 protein: ANSLFAPGTPKETQY
J gene: -
V gene: TRBV7-2

CDR3 protein: ASSQRVPGQGWGMNTEAF
J gene: TRBJ1-1
V gene: TRBV4-3

CDR3 protein: ASSLLAGGIDTQY
J gene: TRBJ2-3
V gene: TRBV12-3/TRBV12-4

CDR3 protein: ASSLATSGTYEQY
J gene: TRBJ2-7
V gene: TRBV27

CDR3 protein: SASGDSLGTQY
J gene: TRBJ2-3
V gene: TRBV20-1

CDR3 protein: AISPGLAAVNEQY
J gene: TRBJ2-7
V gene: TRBV10-3

CDR3 protein: AIRPGLAGEQF
J gene: TRBJ2-1
V gene: TRBV10-3

CDR3 protein: ASSFNPSLAGGGETQY
J gene: TRBJ2-5
V gene: TRBV5-1

CDR3 protein: ASRGLSRPYEQY
J gene: TRBJ2-7
V gene: TRBV28

CDR3 protein: ASSAWQADTQY
J gene: TRBJ2-3
V gene: TRBV7-2

CDR3 protein: ASSLYSGLVHTVGGETQY
J gene: TRBJ2-5
V gene: TRBV28